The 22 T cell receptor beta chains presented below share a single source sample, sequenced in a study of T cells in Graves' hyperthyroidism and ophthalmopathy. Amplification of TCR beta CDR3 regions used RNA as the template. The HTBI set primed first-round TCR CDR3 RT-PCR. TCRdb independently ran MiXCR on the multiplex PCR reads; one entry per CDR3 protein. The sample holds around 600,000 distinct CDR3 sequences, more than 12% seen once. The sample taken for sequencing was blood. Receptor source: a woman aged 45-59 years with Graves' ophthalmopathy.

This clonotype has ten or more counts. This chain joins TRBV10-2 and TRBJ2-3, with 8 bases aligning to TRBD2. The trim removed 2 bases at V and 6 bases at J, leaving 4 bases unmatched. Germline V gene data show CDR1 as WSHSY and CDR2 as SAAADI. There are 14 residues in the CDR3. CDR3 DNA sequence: TGCGCCAGCAGTGAGGGACTAGCTGGCGATACGCAGTATTTT. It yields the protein CASSEGLAGDTQYF.

CDR3 in amino acids: CASRLTAAYEQYF. Here the CDR3 DNA reads TGTGCCAGCAGGCTTACAGCAGCCTACGAGCAGTACTTC. The rearrangement joins TRBV6-1 to TRBJ2-7, with D hard to call. Trimming removed 6 bases at V and 2 bases at J, with 11 bases between. CDR1 is MNHNS and CDR2 is SASEGT in the germline V gene. This CDR3 has 13 amino acids.

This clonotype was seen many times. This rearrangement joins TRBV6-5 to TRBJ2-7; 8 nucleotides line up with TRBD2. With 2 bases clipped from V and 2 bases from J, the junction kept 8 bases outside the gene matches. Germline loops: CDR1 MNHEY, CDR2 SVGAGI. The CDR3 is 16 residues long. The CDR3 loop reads CASSYKWLAGTYEQYF. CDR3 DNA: TGTGCCAGCAGTTACAAATGGTTAGCGGGGACCTACGAGCAGTACTTC.

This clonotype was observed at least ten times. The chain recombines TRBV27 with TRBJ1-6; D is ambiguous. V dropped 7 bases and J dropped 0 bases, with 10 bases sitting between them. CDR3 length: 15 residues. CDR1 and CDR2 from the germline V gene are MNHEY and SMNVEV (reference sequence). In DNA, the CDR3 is TGTGCCAGCACTAAAGTGGGCTCCTATAATTCACCCCTCCACTTT. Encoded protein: CASTKVGSYNSPLHF.

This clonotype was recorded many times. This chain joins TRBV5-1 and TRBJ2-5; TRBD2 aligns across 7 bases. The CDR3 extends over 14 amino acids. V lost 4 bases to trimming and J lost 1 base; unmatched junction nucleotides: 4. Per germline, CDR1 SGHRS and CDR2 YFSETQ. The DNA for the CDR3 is TGCGCCAGCAGCCCCGGGACTACCCAAGAGACCCAGTACTTC. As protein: CASSPGTTQETQYF.

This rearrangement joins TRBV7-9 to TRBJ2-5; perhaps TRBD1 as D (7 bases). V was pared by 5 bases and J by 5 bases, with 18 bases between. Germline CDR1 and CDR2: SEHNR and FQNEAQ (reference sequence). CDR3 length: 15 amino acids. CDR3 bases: TGTGCCAGCAGCCCATTGGAGGGGGCAGGGGAGACCCAGTACTTC. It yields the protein CASSPLEGAGETQYF.

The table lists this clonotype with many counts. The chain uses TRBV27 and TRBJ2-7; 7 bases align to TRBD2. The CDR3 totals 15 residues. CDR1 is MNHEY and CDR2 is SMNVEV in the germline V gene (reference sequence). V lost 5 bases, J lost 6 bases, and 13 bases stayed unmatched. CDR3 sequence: CASSPREVGSGEQYF. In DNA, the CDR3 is TGTGCCAGCAGTCCCCGGGAGGTAGGGTCGGGCGAGCAGTACTTC.

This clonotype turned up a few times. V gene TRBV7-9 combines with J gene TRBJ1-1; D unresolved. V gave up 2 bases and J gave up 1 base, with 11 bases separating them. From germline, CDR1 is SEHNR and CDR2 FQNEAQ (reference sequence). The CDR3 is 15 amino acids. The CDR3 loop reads CASSLSSARNTEAFF. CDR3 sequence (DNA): TGTGCCAGCAGCTTATCTAGTGCACGGAACACTGAAGCTTTCTTT.

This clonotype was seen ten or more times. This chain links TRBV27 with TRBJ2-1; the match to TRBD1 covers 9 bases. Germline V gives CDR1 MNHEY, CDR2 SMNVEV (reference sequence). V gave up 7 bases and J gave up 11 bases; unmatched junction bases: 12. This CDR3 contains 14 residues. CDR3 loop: CASTRSGTGHKQFF. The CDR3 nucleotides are TGTGCCAGCACACGTTCCGGGACAGGGCATAAGCAGTTCTTC.

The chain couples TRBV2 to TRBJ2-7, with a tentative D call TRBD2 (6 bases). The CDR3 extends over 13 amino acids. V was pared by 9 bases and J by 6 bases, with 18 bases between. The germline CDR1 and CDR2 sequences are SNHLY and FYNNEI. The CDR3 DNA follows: TGTGCCAGTCTCCCAGGGAGGCGGTCCGAGCAGTACTTC. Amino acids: CASLPGRRSEQYF.

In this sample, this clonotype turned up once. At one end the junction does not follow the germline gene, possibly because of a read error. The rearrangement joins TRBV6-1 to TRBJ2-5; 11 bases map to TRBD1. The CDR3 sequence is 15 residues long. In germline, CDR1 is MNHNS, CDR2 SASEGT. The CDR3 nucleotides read TGTGCCATCAGTGAGGGACAGGGGGGACAAGAGACCCAGTACTTC. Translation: CAISEGQGGQETQYF.

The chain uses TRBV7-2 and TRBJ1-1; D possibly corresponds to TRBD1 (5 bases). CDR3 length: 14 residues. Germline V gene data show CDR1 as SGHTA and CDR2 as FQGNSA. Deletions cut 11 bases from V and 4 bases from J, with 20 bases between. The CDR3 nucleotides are TGTGCCGGCATCCAGACGTGGGGCGTCACTGAAGCTTTCTTT. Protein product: CAGIQTWGVTEAFF.

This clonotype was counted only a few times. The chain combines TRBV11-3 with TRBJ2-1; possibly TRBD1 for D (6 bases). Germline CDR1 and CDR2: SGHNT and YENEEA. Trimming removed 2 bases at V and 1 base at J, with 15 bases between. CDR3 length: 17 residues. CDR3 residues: CASSLILGGHSYNEQFF. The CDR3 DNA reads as TGTGCCAGCAGCTTAATTTTAGGGGGACATTCCTACAATGAGCAGTTCTTC.

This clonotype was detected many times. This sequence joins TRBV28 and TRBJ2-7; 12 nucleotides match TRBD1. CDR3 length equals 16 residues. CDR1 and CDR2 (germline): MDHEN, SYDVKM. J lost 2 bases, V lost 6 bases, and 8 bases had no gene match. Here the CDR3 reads CASSPTGQGAAYEQYF. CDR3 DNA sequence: TGTGCCAGCAGCCCCACGGGACAGGGGGCAGCCTACGAGCAGTACTTC.

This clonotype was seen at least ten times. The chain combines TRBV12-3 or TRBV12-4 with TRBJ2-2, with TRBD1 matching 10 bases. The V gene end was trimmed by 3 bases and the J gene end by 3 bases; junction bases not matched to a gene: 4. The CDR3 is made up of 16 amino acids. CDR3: CASSFLGQGDTGELFF. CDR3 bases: TGTGCCAGCAGTTTTTTAGGACAGGGGGACACCGGGGAGCTGTTTTTT.

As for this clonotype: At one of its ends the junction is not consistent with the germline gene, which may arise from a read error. The CDR3 protein is CASSEERAGAYNEQFF. The DNA of the CDR3 is TGCGCCAGCAGCGAAGAGAGAGCGGGAGCTTACAATGAGCAGTTCTTC. The rearrangement joins TRBV4-1 to TRBJ2-1; TRBD2 aligns across 8 bases. The CDR3 covers 16 residues. CDR1 and CDR2 from the germline V gene are MGHRA and YSYEKL.

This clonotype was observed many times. As DNA, the CDR3 is TGTGCCAGCAGTCGGACTAGCTTGGACACCGGGGAGCTGTTTTTT. It is translated as CASSRTSLDTGELFF. V usage is TRBV7-9 and J usage is TRBJ2-2; 8 positions match TRBD2. The CDR3 is 15 amino acids. Trimming took 6 bases from V and 3 from J; bases not matched to a gene: 6. Germline V gene sequence: CDR1 SEHNR, CDR2 FQNEAQ (reference sequence).

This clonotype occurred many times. As DNA, the CDR3 is TGTGCCAGCAGCCCCCGCCTCCTAGCGGAGAGCTACAATGAGCAGTTCTTC. It yields the protein CASSPRLLAESYNEQFF. This sequence joins TRBV7-8 and TRBJ2-1; TRBD2 aligns across 7 bases. The V segment lost 5 bases and the J segment 3 bases; nucleotides outside the gene matches: 13. Germline V gives CDR1 SGHVS, CDR2 FQNEAQ. CDR3 length equals 17 residues.

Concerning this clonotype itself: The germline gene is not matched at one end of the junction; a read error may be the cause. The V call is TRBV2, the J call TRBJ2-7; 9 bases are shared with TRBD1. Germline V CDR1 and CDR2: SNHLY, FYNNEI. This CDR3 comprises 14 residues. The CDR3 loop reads CVSRRTGASYEQYF. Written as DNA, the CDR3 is TGTGTCAGCAGACGGACAGGGGCCTCCTACGAGCAGTACTTC.

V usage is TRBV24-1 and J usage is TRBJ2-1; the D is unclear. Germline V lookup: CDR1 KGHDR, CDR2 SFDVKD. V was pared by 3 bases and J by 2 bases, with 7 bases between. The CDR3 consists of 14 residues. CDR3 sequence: CATSDPRAYNEQFF. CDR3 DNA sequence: TGTGCCACCAGTGATCCTCGGGCCTACAATGAGCAGTTCTTC.

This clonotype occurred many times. Here the CDR3 DNA reads TGTGCCAGCAGTAGGGACAGAAGACGGCCCCAGCATTTT. Protein sequence: CASSRDRRRPQHF. This chain joins TRBV27 and TRBJ1-5; 7 bases line up with TRBD1. The CDR3 is made up of 13 amino acids. Germline loops: CDR1 MNHEY, CDR2 SMNVEV (reference sequence). V dropped 5 bases and J dropped 9; count of bases not matched to a gene: 7.

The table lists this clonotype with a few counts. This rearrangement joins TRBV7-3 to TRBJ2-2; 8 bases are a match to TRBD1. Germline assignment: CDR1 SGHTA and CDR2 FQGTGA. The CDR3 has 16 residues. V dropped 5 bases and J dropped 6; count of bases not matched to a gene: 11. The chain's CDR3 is CASSTLGQGPPGELFF. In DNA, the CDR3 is TGTGCCAGCAGCACATTAGGACAGGGTCCACCCGGGGAGCTGTTTTTT.